The 5 T cell receptor beta chains below come from one sample, sequenced in a study of a mutant IDH1 vaccine in newly diagnosed glioma. The sample's time point: baseline, week 1 (first vaccination visit). Treatment meaning: pre-vaccination baseline after standard-of-care therapy. Sequencing was performed with immunoSEQ multiplex PCR; in TCRdb, only in-frame clones are kept and a portion is missing. The repertoire holds 23,000 or so clones, with roughly 93% as singletons. The sequenced sample was PBMCs, obtained from a glioma patient treated with radiotherapy, temozolomide or both. The receptor source for this set is a man in his forties with glioma.

The V and J genes are TRBV7-3 and TRBJ2-7; TRBD1 or TRBD2 may be the D gene (5 bases each). CDR3 length equals 16 residues. Between the trimmed V and J ends, which lost 4 bases and 1 base, there was a span of 17 bases. From germline, CDR1 is SGHTA and CDR2 FQGTGA. The CDR3 DNA follows: TGTGCCAGCAGCTCCCCCTCCGGGACGGATTCCTACGAGCAGTACTTC. It codes for CASSSPSGTDSYEQYF.

The chain uses TRBV6-5 and TRBJ2-3, with 11 bases identical to TRBD2. V shed 5 bases, J shed 3 bases, and the junction held 4 bases outside the gene matches. The CDR3 length is 15 residues. Germline-derived CDR1 and CDR2 are MNHEY and SVGAGI. CDR3 sequence reads: CASSLAGGGTDTQYF. In nucleotides, the CDR3 is TGTGCCAGCAGTCTAGCGGGAGGTGGGACAGATACGCAGTATTTT.

The gene calls are TRBV25-1 and TRBJ1-3, with D unclear. Trimming cost V 4 bases and J 0 bases, with 7 bases left between them. Per germline, CDR1 MGHDK and CDR2 SYGVNS. This CDR3 is 14 amino acids long. DNA for the CDR3: TGTGCCAGCAGTGCGGCGAACTCTGGAAACACCATATATTTT. Its protein is CASSAANSGNTIYF.

This chain connects TRBV19 to TRBJ2-7; 7 bases fit TRBD1. The length of the CDR3 is 15 residues. The V gene's germline CDR1 is LNHDA and CDR2 SQIVND (reference sequence). Trimming took 5 bases from V and 2 from J; bases not matched to a gene: 9. CDR3 loop: CASSEQGTAAYEQYF. The CDR3 coding sequence is TGTGCCAGTAGTGAACAGGGGACAGCCGCCTACGAGCAGTACTTC.

CDR3 coding DNA: TGTGCCAGCAGTCCTTTTACAGGGGGCGGCTACACCTTC. It encodes CASSPFTGGGYTF. The V gene is TRBV6-4, the J gene TRBJ1-2; TRBD1 aligns across 9 bases. The V segment lost 5 bases and the J segment 8 bases; nucleotides outside the gene matches: 6. CDR1 is MRHNA and CDR2 is SNTAGT in the germline V gene. This CDR3 spans 13 amino acids.